The present TCR beta chain was sequenced within a study of T cell repertoires in cytomegalovirus infection. The table lists this clonotype with many counts. Its antigen is currently unknown. TCRdb re-called the reads through MiXCR, storing one row per CDR3 protein. The sample yields 65,000 to 85,000 distinct CDR3 sequences, roughly 28% seen once. Germline-derived CDR1 and CDR2 are SEHNR and FQNEAQ (reference sequence). CDR3 length: 16 amino acids. V gave up 3 bases and J gave up 5 bases; unmatched junction bases: 9. The sequence was collected from a human donor in good health (CMV status not recorded). Some clones in this sample may be carry-over from other donors' samples. Source: CD8+ T cells from cultured PBMCs, taken from culture after CMV antigen stimulation. V and J are TRBV7-9 and TRBJ1-4; 7 nucleotides agree with TRBD1. The CDR3 spells CASSFSLGTENEKLFF. In nucleotides, the CDR3 is TGTGCCAGCAGCTTTAGCCTCGGGACAGAGAATGAAAAACTGTTTTTT. The full variable domain, in which reference TRBV7-9 and TRBJ1-4 provide the parts outside the CDR3, is DTGVSQNPRHKITKRGQNVTFRCDPISEHNRLYWYRQTLGQGPEFLTYFQNEAQLEKSRLLSDRFSAERPKGSFSTLEIQRTEQGDSAMYLCASSFSLGTENEKLFFGSGTQLSVL.